This TCR beta chain is drawn from a study of CD8 T cells in ankylosing spondylitis. Study observations and caveats: A motif in TCR beta, a set of under ten highly homologous variants, appeared characteristic of ankylosing spondylitis blood.

CDR3 length: 11 residues. With V trimmed by 10 bases and J by 5 bases, 4 bases remained unmatched. By quantitative 5'-RACE with molecular barcodes, the TCR beta libraries were made. TCRdb re-derived calls from the 5' RACE reads in MiXCR, one entry per CDR3 protein. Altogether some 130,000 distinct CDR3 sequences are present, roughly 13% being singletons, with the ten largest covering about 2.7%. This clonotype was detected many times. Its antigen is unknown. The chain carries TRBV12-3 or TRBV12-4 and TRBJ2-7; 8 bases are shared with TRBD2. The source material was blood, either unsorted or a sorted T cell fraction (not recorded which). The clonotype comes from a female donor with ankylosing spondylitis or in good health (not recorded which). CDR3: CATGGGHEQYF. In DNA form, the CDR3 reads TGTGCCACCGGGGGGGGCCACGAGCAGTACTTC.